This entry lists 21 T cell receptor beta chains sequenced from one sample in a study of CD8 T cells in ankylosing spondylitis. From the 5' RACE reads, TCRdb called clonotypes with MiXCR, one entry per CDR3 protein. Of 350,000 or so distinct CDR3 sequences in the sample, over 12% were seen once. The sequenced sample consisted of blood, either unsorted or a sorted T cell fraction (not recorded which). These receptors all stem from a male donor with ankylosing spondylitis or in good health (not recorded which).

V usage is TRBV27 and J usage is TRBJ2-3; D not resolved. The CDR3 runs 17 residues. With 4 bases removed from V and 0 bases from J, the gap between germline ends came to 17 bases. Per the germline V gene, CDR1 is MNHEY and CDR2 is SMNVEV (reference sequence). The CDR3 reads CASSSSRRITSTDTQYF. The CDR3 DNA sequence: TGTGCCAGCAGTTCTTCCCGACGGATTACTAGCACAGATACGCAGTATTTT.

CDR3 protein: CASRGRLSTDTQYF. For the CDR3, the DNA is TGTGCCAGCAGAGGACGTCTCAGCACAGATACGCAGTATTTT. This chain uses TRBV27 with TRBJ2-3; D is ambiguous. The CDR3 is made up of 14 amino acids. V was pared by 6 bases and J by 0 bases, with 10 bases between. Germline lookup yields CDR1 MNHEY and CDR2 SMNVEV (reference sequence).

This clonotype has more than one count but fewer than ten. This rearrangement joins TRBV5-5 to TRBJ2-2; the D gene is possibly TRBD1 (6 bases). The CDR3 runs 15 residues. CDR1 and CDR2 from the germline V gene are SGHKS and YYEKEE (reference sequence). Trimming took off 3 bases at V and 2 bases at J, with 11 bases between the two ends. The CDR3 here is CASSYYRDNTGELFF. The CDR3 DNA follows: TGTGCCAGCAGCTACTACAGGGATAACACCGGGGAGCTGTTTTTT.

This clonotype was seen at least ten times. The chain couples TRBV12-3 or TRBV12-4 to TRBJ2-5; D ambiguous. V was shortened by 5 bases and J by 5 bases, with 12 bases between the two germline ends. The CDR3 is 13 residues long. CDR3 sequence reads: CASSPAEGETQYF. In nucleotides, the CDR3 is TGTGCCAGCAGTCCGGCTGAAGGCGAGACCCAGTACTTC.

V usage is TRBV12-3 or TRBV12-4 and J usage is TRBJ1-2; the D is unclear. The CDR3 consists of 13 residues. Trimming removed 3 bases from V and 2 bases from J, with 7 bases in between. The CDR3 is CASSFVWNYGYTF. As DNA, the CDR3 is TGTGCCAGCAGTTTTGTTTGGAACTATGGCTACACCTTC.

This clonotype was seen a few times. The chain employs TRBV29-1 and TRBJ2-7; TRBD1 matches 7 bases. The CDR3 is 12 amino acids. With 6 bases clipped from V and 3 bases from J, the junction kept 5 bases outside the gene matches. CDR1 and CDR2 (germline): SQVTM, ANQGSEA. CDR3 sequence (DNA): TGCAGCGTAGCCACAGGGGACTACGAGCAGTACTTC. Its protein product is CSVATGDYEQYF.

This sequence joins TRBV5-1 and TRBJ2-3, with 8 positions matching TRBD2. Trimming at V came to 0 bases and at J to 4 bases, leaving 1 base not matched to a gene. The CDR3 is made up of 14 amino acids. CDR1 is SGHRS, CDR2 YFSETQ, per germline. The CDR3 loop reads CASSLDSGADTQYF. The CDR3 nucleotides are TGCGCCAGCAGCTTGGATAGCGGGGCAGATACGCAGTATTTT.

The table lists this clonotype with a few counts. V and J are TRBV21-1 and TRBJ1-1; the table gives TRBD1 as D, unverified against the DNA. TRBV21-1 is noted as a pseudogene. The CDR3 totals 12 residues. CDR3 DNA sequence: TGTGCCAGCCAGACGGACACCCTGGACGCTTTCTTT. Its translation is CASQTDTLDAFF.

This clonotype was found once. The chain couples TRBV9 to TRBJ2-5, with D possibly TRBD2 on 5 matching bases. The V end was cut by 2 bases, the J end by 2 bases, with 7 bases between. The CDR3 is 13 residues long. Per germline, CDR1 SGDLS and CDR2 YYNGEE. CDR3 DNA sequence: TGTGCCAGCAGCGTCCCGGGACAAGAGACCCAGTACTTC. This sequence encodes CASSVPGQETQYF.

This clonotype was counted many times. The genes are TRBV28 and TRBJ2-5; TRBD1 matches 7 bases. V lost 6 bases and J lost 3; bases outside the gene matches: 10. The CDR3 covers 15 residues. From germline, CDR1 is MDHEN and CDR2 SYDVKM. The chain's CDR3 is CASSFNRGSEETQYF. Here the CDR3 DNA reads TGTGCCAGCAGCTTCAACAGGGGAAGCGAAGAGACCCAGTACTTC. The entire variable domain, with the rest obtained from reference TRBV28 and TRBJ2-5, is as follows: DVKVTQSSRYLVKRTGEKVFLECVQDMDHENMFWYRQDPGLGLRLIYFSYDVKMKEKGDIPEGYSVSREKKERFSLILESASTNQTSMYLCASSFNRGSEETQYFGPGTRLLVL.

The V call is TRBV5-1, the J call TRBJ1-1; D is possibly TRBD1 (6 bases). Trimming took off 2 bases at V and 3 bases at J, with 11 bases between the two ends. The germline gives CDR1 SGHRS, CDR2 YFSETQ. The CDR3 is 14 amino acids. CDR3: CASSFSGVDTEAFF. The CDR3 DNA reads TGCGCCAGCAGCTTCTCAGGGGTGGACACTGAAGCTTTCTTT.

This clonotype was observed many times. The chain recombines TRBV4-2 with TRBJ2-5, with 13 bases matching TRBD2. This CDR3 comprises 16 residues. Germline CDR1 LGHNA, CDR2 YNFKEQ. V dropped 5 bases and J dropped 3; count of bases not matched to a gene: 6. The CDR3 protein is CASSSQLAGGKETQYF. CDR3 nucleotide sequence: TGTGCCAGCAGCTCCCAACTAGCGGGAGGGAAAGAGACCCAGTACTTC.

The rearrangement links TRBV27 to TRBJ2-5, with a weak D call TRBD1 (6 bases). This CDR3 region has 14 residues. The V gene's germline CDR1 is MNHEY and CDR2 SMNVEV (reference sequence). V was pared by 6 bases and J by 2 bases, with 13 bases between. This chain's CDR3 is CASRPYRAQETQYF. In DNA form, the CDR3 reads TGTGCCAGCAGACCATACAGGGCTCAAGAGACCCAGTACTTC.

This clonotype was seen a handful of times. The V gene is TRBV12-3 or TRBV12-4, the J gene TRBJ2-5; D gene unclear. Trimming left V 5 bases short and J 8 bases short, with 12 bases between. The CDR3 is made up of 12 amino acids. CDR3 sequence (DNA): TGTGCCAGCAGTACTGGGGATGGAACCCAGTACTTC. Amino acids: CASSTGDGTQYF.

The chain is built from TRBV11-2 and TRBJ2-2; 8 bases are shared with TRBD1. The V and J ends lost 5 bases and 5 bases, in that order; junction bases with no gene match: 7. The CDR3 has 15 amino acids. Germline CDR1 is SGHAT and CDR2 is FQNNGV. Written as DNA, the CDR3 is TGTGCCAGCAGCCCCCAGGGGGCAGGGACCGGGGAGCTGTTTTTT. The encoded protein is CASSPQGAGTGELFF.

In its sample, this clonotype was seen a few times. The CDR3 nucleotides are TGTGCCAGCAGCCGACAGAGATCAGAGACCCAGTACTTC. This encodes CASSRQRSETQYF. The chain couples TRBV6-1 to TRBJ2-5; maybe TRBD1 (5 bases). Germline V gene lookup returns CDR1 MNHNS and CDR2 SASEGT. The CDR3 extends over 13 amino acids. The V gene lost 6 bases and the J gene lost 4 bases, with 12 bases spanning the gap.

This clonotype was seen a handful of times. The V call is TRBV5-1, the J call TRBJ1-2; D not resolved. V shed 0 bases and J shed 6 bases, with 9 bases lying between them. CDR3 length: 13 amino acids. CDR1 is SGHRS and CDR2 is YFSETQ in the germline V gene. The CDR3 loop is CASSLGQQNGYTF. The CDR3 coding sequence is TGCGCCAGCAGCTTGGGGCAGCAGAATGGCTACACCTTC.

In this sample, this clonotype turned up a few times. This chain joins TRBV15 and TRBJ2-5; the D call may be TRBD1 or TRBD2 (5 bases each). Germline V gene lookup returns CDR1 LNHNV and CDR2 YYDKDF (reference sequence). CDR3 length: 15 residues. Trimming removed 0 bases from V and 5 bases from J, with 13 bases in between. CDR3 in amino acids: CATSRDNTGRETQYF. CDR3 sequence (DNA): TGTGCCACCAGCAGAGATAATACGGGGCGGGAGACCCAGTACTTC.

The CDR3 DNA reads TGCAGTGCAGGGGACAGGACGGGCAATGAGCAGTTCTTC. Translation gives CSAGDRTGNEQFF. The chain recombines TRBV20-1 with TRBJ2-1; 8 bases are a match to TRBD1. V was pared by 6 bases and J by 6 bases, with 7 bases of the junction left unmatched. Germline V gene sequence: CDR1 DFQATT, CDR2 SNEGSKA (reference sequence). The CDR3 is 13 amino acids.

This clonotype appeared many times. The junction differs from germline at one of its ends, possibly a read error. The rearrangement joins TRBV5-1 to TRBJ2-7; TRBD1 aligns across 9 bases. CDR1 is SGHRS and CDR2 is YFSETQ in the germline V gene. The CDR3 is made up of 14 amino acids. CDR3 protein: CASSSGTGSYEQYF. In nucleotides, the CDR3 is TGTGCCAGCAGCTCCGGGACAGGGTCCTACGAGCAGTACTTC. The full variable domain, with the rest looked up from reference TRBV5-1 and TRBJ2-7, is KAGVTQTPRYLIKTRGQQVTLSCSPISGHRSVSWYQQTPGQGLQFLFEYFSETQRNKGNFPGRFSGRQFSNSRSEMNVSTLELGDSALYLCASSSGTGSYEQYFGPGTRLTVT.

Many counts were recorded for this clonotype. J is TRBJ1-1 and V is TRBV5-6, with a tentative D call TRBD1 (6 bases). CDR1 and CDR2 from the germline V gene are SGHDT and YYEEEE. CDR3 size: 13 residues. V lost 4 bases to trimming and J lost 4 bases, with 11 bases between them. Written as DNA, the CDR3 is TGTGCCAGCAGCGGGACATCGGTCACTGAAGCTTTCTTT. This codes for CASSGTSVTEAFF. The full variable domain, completed using reference TRBV5-6 and TRBJ1-1, is DAGVTQSPTHLIKTRGQQVTLRCSPKSGHDTVSWYQQALGQGPQFIFQYYEEEERQRGNFPDRFSGHQFPNYSSELNVNALLLGDSALYLCASSGTSVTEAFFGQGTRLTVV.